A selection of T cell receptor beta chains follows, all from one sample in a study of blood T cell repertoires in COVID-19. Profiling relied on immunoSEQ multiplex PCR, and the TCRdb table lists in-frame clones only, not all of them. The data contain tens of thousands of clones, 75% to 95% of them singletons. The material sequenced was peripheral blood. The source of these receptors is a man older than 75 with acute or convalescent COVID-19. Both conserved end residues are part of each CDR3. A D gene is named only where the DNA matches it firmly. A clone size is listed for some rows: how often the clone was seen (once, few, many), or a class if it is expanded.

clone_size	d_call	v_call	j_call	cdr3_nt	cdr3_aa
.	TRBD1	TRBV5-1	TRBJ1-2	TGCGCCAGCAGCTTCGATACCGGGACAGGGAACTATGGCTACACCTTC	CASSFDTGTGNYGYTF
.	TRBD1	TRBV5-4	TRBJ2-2	TGTGCCAGCAGCCCGGGACAGCAGAATTTGGGCACCGGGGAGCTGTTTTTT	CASSPGQQNLGTGELFF
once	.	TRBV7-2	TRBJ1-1	TGTGCCAGCAGCGAAAACAGGGACACTGAAGCTTTCTTT	CASSENRDTEAFF
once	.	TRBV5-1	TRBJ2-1	TGCGCCAGCAGCCCTGCCGAAGGGGGGGGGCGCAGGAATGAGCAGTTCTTC	CASSPAEGGGRRNEQFF
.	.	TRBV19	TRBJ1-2	TGTGCCAGTAGCTCATCCGGGGAGGGTGGCTACACCTTC	CASSSSGEGGYTF
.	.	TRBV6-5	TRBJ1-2	TGTGCCAGCAGCCAGATGACCGAGGGAGTCGGTGGCTACACCTTC	CASSQMTEGVGGYTF
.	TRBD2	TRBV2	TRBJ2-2	TGTGCCAGCAGTGAGACTAGCGGGGGGGCCGGAACCGGGGAGCTGTTTTTT	CASSETSGGAGTGELFF
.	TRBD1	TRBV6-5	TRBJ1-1	TGTGCCAGCAGTATGGGGACAGTTGCTTTCTTT	CASSMGTVAFF
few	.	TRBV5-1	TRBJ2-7	TGCGCCAGCATGGGAATGGACTTTTCGAACGAGCAGTACTTC	CASMGMDFSNEQYF
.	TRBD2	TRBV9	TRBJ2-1	TGTGCCAGCAGCGTATCGAGCGGGGAGTGGGATGAGCAGTTCTTC	CASSVSSGEWDEQFF
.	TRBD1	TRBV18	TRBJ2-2	TGTGCCAGCTCACCTTCCGGGACAGGGGGCACCGGGGAGCTGTTTTTT	CASSPSGTGGTGELFF
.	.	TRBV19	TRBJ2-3	TGTGCCAGTAGTATAGCTGGCCACACAGATACGCAGTATTTT	CASSIAGHTDTQYF
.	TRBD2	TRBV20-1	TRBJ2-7	TGCAGTGCTAGTAGGGGAGCGGGGGGCTCCTACGAGCAGTACTTC	CSASRGAGGSYEQYF
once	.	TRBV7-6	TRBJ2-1	TGTGCCAGCAGCTTAGCCGGGGGGCCCTCCTACAATGAGCAGTTCTTC	CASSLAGGPSYNEQFF
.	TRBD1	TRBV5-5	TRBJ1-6	TGTGCCAGCAGCTTTGGACAGGGCTATAATTCACCCCTCCACTTT	CASSFGQGYNSPLHF
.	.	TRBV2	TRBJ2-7	TGTGCCAGCAGCCTCGAGACACTCTACGAGCAGTACTTC	CASSLETLYEQYF
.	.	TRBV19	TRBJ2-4	TGTGCCAGTAACCCAAACACAGGGATCGGAGCCAAAAACATTCAGTACTTC	CASNPNTGIGAKNIQYF
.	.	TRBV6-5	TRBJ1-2	TGTGCCTCCTCGAGGTGGGGGGACTATGGCTACACCTTC	CASSRWGDYGYTF
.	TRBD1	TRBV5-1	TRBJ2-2	TGCGCCAGCAGCTCACAGGGGCCACACACCGGGGAGCTGTTTTTT	CASSSQGPHTGELFF
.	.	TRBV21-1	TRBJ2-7	TGTGCCAGCAGCAAAGAGGAAGGGGGGGCGCGGTGCTACGAGCAGTACTTC	CASSKEEGGARCYEQYF
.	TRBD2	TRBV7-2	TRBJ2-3	TGTGCCAGCAGCTTAAGCCCGCGGGGGGCGGGGGCGGTCGCAGATACGCAGTATTTT	CASSLSPRGAGAVADTQYF
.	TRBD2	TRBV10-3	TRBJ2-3	TGTGCCATCAGTGGGGCGCCGGGGGGGACAGATACGCAGTATTTT	CAISGAPGGTDTQYF
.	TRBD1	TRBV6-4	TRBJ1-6	TGTGCCAGCAGTGAGGGGACAGGAACACCCCTCCACTTT	CASSEGTGTPLHF
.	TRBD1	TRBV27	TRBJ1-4	TGTGCCAGCAGCCCCTCCAACCGGGACAGGGCTGAAAAACTGTTTTTT	CASSPSNRDRAEKLFF
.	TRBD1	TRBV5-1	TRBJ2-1	TGCGCCAGCAGCTCCCAGGACAGGGGGATAAATGAGCAGTTCTTC	CASSSQDRGINEQFF
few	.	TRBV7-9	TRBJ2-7	TGTGCCAGCAGCTCGGGTGTGAAGGCGACCTACGAGCAGTACTTC	CASSSGVKATYEQYF
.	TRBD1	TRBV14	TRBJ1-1	TGTGCCAGCAGCCGCCGGGGACAGGGGCATAGCACTGAAGCTTTCTTT	CASSRRGQGHSTEAFF
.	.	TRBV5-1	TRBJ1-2	TGCGCCAGCGGAACGGGCTATGGCTACACCTTC	CASGTGYGYTF
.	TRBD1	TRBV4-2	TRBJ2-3	TGTGCCAGCAGCCCGAGGGGGCTAGAGACGGATACGCAGTATTTT	CASSPRGLETDTQYF
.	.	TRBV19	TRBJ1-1	TGTGCCAGTAGTATAAGCCCTGGGACGGAGGGTGAAGCTTTCTTT	CASSISPGTEGEAFF
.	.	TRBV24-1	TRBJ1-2	TGTGCCACCAGTGATTTCATCTATGGCTACACCTTC	CATSDFIYGYTF
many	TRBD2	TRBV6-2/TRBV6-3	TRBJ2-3	TGTGCCAGCAGTTCTAGCGGGGGGGCGGCAGATACGCAGTATTTT	CASSSSGGAADTQYF
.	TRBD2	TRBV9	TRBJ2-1	TGTGCCAGCAGCGTTTGGGAGGGTGAGCAGTTCTTC	CASSVWEGEQFF
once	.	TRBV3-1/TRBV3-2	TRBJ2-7	TGTGCCAGCAGCCCGATAGGGGTATACGAGCAGTACTTC	CASSPIGVYEQYF
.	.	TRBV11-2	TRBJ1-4	TGTGCCAGCAGACCCGGACAGAATAATGAAAAACTGTTTTTT	CASRPGQNNEKLFF